The 2 T cell receptor beta chains reported below all come from one sample, sequenced in a study of neurological immune-mediated disorders. MiXCR was run by TCRdb on the 5' RACE reads, yielding one entry per CDR3 protein. The sample holds about 30,000 distinct CDR3 sequences, around 14% seen once. Sequenced material: PBMCs. The receptors were gathered from a man in his 70s in good health.

This clonotype was picked up many times. The chain has TRBV7-2 and TRBJ2-2, with 8 bases identical to TRBD1. CDR3 size: 15 residues. V shed 2 bases, J shed 3 bases, and the junction held 2 bases outside the gene matches. The germline CDR1 and CDR2 sequences are SGHTA and FQGNSA. The CDR3 protein is CASSLRDRYTGELFF. CDR3 nucleotide sequence: TGTGCCAGCAGCTTACGGGACAGGTACACCGGGGAGCTGTTTTTT. The variable domain in full, completed from reference TRBV7-2 and TRBJ2-2, reads GAGVSQSPSNKVTEKGKDVELRCDPISGHTALYWYRQSLGQGLEFLIYFQGNSAPDKSGLPSDRFSAERTGGSVSTLTIQRTQQEDSAVYLCASSLRDRYTGELFFGEGSRLTVL.

By share, this clonotype counts as medium-sized (0.01 to 0.1%). The rearrangement uses TRBV20-1 and TRBJ2-1; 8 bases are a match to TRBD2. CDR1 and CDR2 (germline): DFQATT, SNEGSKA (reference sequence). The CDR3 length is 12 residues. Losses at the gene ends were 5 bases for V and 9 bases for J; bases not matched to a gene: 6. The CDR3 region has the DNA TGCAGTGCTTTAGCGGGGAGGGGTGAGCAGTTCTTC. Protein sequence: CSALAGRGEQFF.